The T cell receptor (beta chain) under discussion was sequenced for a study of blood T cell repertoires in COVID-19. The overall study: Sites across the United States, Italy and Spain contributed samples from acute and convalescent COVID-19. T cells, B-cell-depleted T cells, or PBMCs supplied cDNA or gDNA.

Germline trimming cut 3 bases from V and 2 bases from J; bases unmatched to any gene: 1. The germline CDR1 and CDR2 sequences are SGHRS and YFSETQ. This CDR3 has 14 amino acids. A word on this clone: No conserved phenylalanine or tryptophan ends this CDR3, so it is likely a read error.

In the study's own analysis: By means of reference gene primer amplification, nucleated cell counts were estimated. Profiling relied on immunoSEQ multiplex PCR, and the TCRdb table lists in-frame clones only, not all of them. V, J and clone size derive from that table, while D and trimming were established from the DNA sequence. The sample shows 90,000 or so clones, roughly 83% of them seen only once. Sequencing was done on a sample of peripheral blood. The source is a human donor in a cohort sampled during active COVID-19. The gene calls are TRBV5-1 and TRBJ2-7, with 11 bases that match TRBD2. Here the CDR3 reads CASSSGLAAYEQYL. Written as DNA, the CDR3 is TGCGCCAGCAGCTCGGGACTAGCGGCCTACGAGCAGTACCTC.